Each of the 20 T cell receptor beta chains below was sequenced from the same sample in a study of human T cells and chemical hapten exposure. Stated time point: patch test 1, 2 weeks after DPC sensitization. Specified treatment: therapeutic diphenylcyclopropenone sensitization with weekly scalp DPC. A single record per CDR3 protein comes from TCRdb applying MiXCR to the RACE reads. Of tens of thousands of distinct CDR3 sequences detected, 6% to 9% appear once; the ten largest clones hold 1.5% to 1.9%. Sample: whole blood, taken in connection with sensitization to the hapten diphenylcyclopropenone (DPC). The receptors come from a woman aged 30 to 39 with alopecia areata. Some clones in this sample may be carry-over from other donors' samples.

This clonotype was observed at least ten times. V is TRBV7-9 and J is TRBJ1-3, with D possibly TRBD1 on 5 matching bases. The V gene lost 9 bases and the J gene lost 0 bases, with 15 bases spanning the gap. CDR1 is SEHNR and CDR2 is FQNEAQ in the germline V gene (reference sequence). The length of the CDR3 is 15 residues. For the CDR3, the DNA is TGTGCCAGGGGCGAGGCCGGGACCTCTGGAAACACCATATATTTT. It codes for CARGEAGTSGNTIYF.

This clonotype has ten or more counts. This chain links TRBV6-1 with TRBJ1-6, with D uncertain. The CDR3 loop spans 14 amino acids. CDR1 MNHNS and CDR2 SASEGT come from the germline V gene. The V gene lost 2 bases and the J gene lost 9 bases, with 11 bases spanning the gap. The CDR3 is CASSEPQMGSPLHF. Written as DNA, the CDR3 is TGTGCCAGCAGTGAACCTCAAATGGGTTCACCCCTCCACTTT.

The chain has TRBV30 and TRBJ1-2, with TRBD1 as a possible D gene (5 bases). Germline V gene lookup returns CDR1 GTSNPN and CDR2 SVGIG (reference sequence). V lost 1 base, J lost 3 bases, and 12 bases lay in between. CDR3 size: 14 residues. CDR3 DNA sequence: TGTGCCTGGAGTGGGGGGAAAACCTACTATGGCTACACCTTC. Its protein is CAWSGGKTYYGYTF.

This clonotype has a count of ten or more. V and J are TRBV24-1 and TRBJ1-1, with TRBD1 as a possible D gene (5 bases). Germline loops: CDR1 KGHDR, CDR2 SFDVKD. V was clipped by 4 bases and J by 6 bases, with 11 bases between them. The CDR3 extends over 13 amino acids. CDR3 sequence reads: CATSENQGPEAFF. CDR3 bases: TGTGCCACCAGTGAGAATCAGGGACCTGAAGCTTTCTTT.

The CDR3 DNA sequence: TGTGCCAGCAGCTTAAGGGGCCCAGCTAATGAAAAACTGTTTTTT. Its translation: CASSLRGPANEKLFF. The chain recombines TRBV13 with TRBJ1-4; possibly TRBD1 for D (5 bases). Trimming shortened V by 2 bases and J by 3 bases, and 10 bases separated the two germline ends. The CDR3 is 15 amino acids. Looked up from germline, CDR1 is PRHDT and CDR2 is FYEKMQ (reference sequence).

This clonotype showed up just a few times. The rearrangement links TRBV30 to TRBJ2-2; TRBD1 or TRBD2 may be the D gene (6 bases each). The germline V and J ends were trimmed by 0 bases and 5 bases, with 16 bases remaining between them. Germline V gene data show CDR1 as GTSNPN and CDR2 as SVGIG (reference sequence). CDR3 length equals 16 residues. Here the CDR3 reads CAWSVEGGWWTGELFF. Written as DNA, the CDR3 is TGTGCCTGGAGTGTAGAGGGGGGTTGGTGGACCGGGGAGCTGTTTTTT.

This clonotype was detected a few times. CDR3 protein: CATYDNFKAGNTIYF. CDR3 in DNA: TGTGCCACCTATGACAACTTTAAAGCTGGAAACACCATATATTTT. The rearrangement links TRBV10-3 to TRBJ1-3; D gene unclear. This CDR3 contains 15 residues. Deletions cut 10 bases from V and 2 bases from J, with 18 bases between. Germline loops: CDR1 ENHRY, CDR2 SYGVKD.

This clonotype was counted many times. CDR3 in amino acids: CASSPRGDQPQHF. CDR3 DNA sequence: TGTGCCAGCAGCCCCAGGGGGGATCAGCCCCAGCATTTT. V gene TRBV7-2 combines with J gene TRBJ1-5, with 7 bases matching TRBD1. CDR3 size: 13 residues. Trimming took 5 bases from V and 5 from J; bases not matched to a gene: 3. From germline, CDR1 is SGHTA and CDR2 FQGNSA.

Notes on this clonotype: A much larger clone sits a single nucleotide away, making a read error possible. The V gene is TRBV12-5, the J gene TRBJ1-1; D is perhaps TRBD1 (5 bases). Trimming stripped 4 bases from V and 4 bases from J, with 10 bases between. The germline CDR1 and CDR2 sequences are LGHNT and FRNRAP. The CDR3 consists of 13 residues. The CDR3 nucleotides read TGTGCTAGTGGTTGGGAAGGGACCACTGAAGCTTTCTTT. Its protein is CASGWEGTTEAFF.

This clonotype has a count of ten or more. The genes are TRBV11-1 and TRBJ2-2; TRBD1 aligns across 7 bases. The CDR3 is made up of 16 amino acids. The ends lost 4 bases at V and 5 bases at J; junction bases unmatched: 10. Germline CDR1 and CDR2: SGHAT and FQDESV (reference sequence). CDR3: CASSSLPGGGTGELFF. CDR3 sequence (DNA): TGTGCCAGCAGCTCCCTCCCAGGGGGTGGTACCGGGGAGCTGTTTTTT.

About this clonotype itself: This sequence may be a read error, since a much larger clone differs from it by one base. The chain couples TRBV30 to TRBJ1-1; D unresolved. There are 11 residues in the CDR3. From germline, CDR1 is GTSNPN and CDR2 SVGIG (reference sequence). The CDR3 loop reads CAWSVDVWALF. The CDR3 nucleotides read TGTGCCTGGAGTGTCGACGTGTGGGCTCTCTTT. Looking up the rest from reference TRBV30 and TRBJ1-1 gives the full variable domain: SQTIHQWPATLVQPVGSPLSLECTVEGTSNPNLYWYRQAAGRGLQLLFYSVGIGQISSEVPQNLSASRPQDRQFILSSKKLLLSDSGFYLCAWSVDVWALFGQGTRLTVV.

This clonotype appeared many times. The J gene is TRBJ1-1, the V gene TRBV7-9, with D unclear. This CDR3 spans 13 amino acids. From germline, CDR1 is SEHNR and CDR2 FQNEAQ (reference sequence). The ends were cut back, 0 bases at V and 0 bases at J, with 2 bases in the middle. The CDR3 DNA sequence: TGTGCCAGCAGCTTAGCATTGAACACTGAAGCTTTCTTT. Translation gives CASSLALNTEAFF.

This clonotype occurred a few times. V usage is TRBV7-2 and J usage is TRBJ2-3; TRBD2 matches at 9 bases. The ends lost 5 bases at V and 2 bases at J; junction bases unmatched: 5. CDR3 length: 15 residues. The germline V gene encodes CDR1 SGHTA and CDR2 FQGNSA. CDR3 in DNA: TGTGCCAGCAGCCCAAGCGGGGGGCTCACAGATACGCAGTATTTT. Protein: CASSPSGGLTDTQYF.

V is TRBV7-9 and J is TRBJ1-2; a weak D match, TRBD1 (6 bases). The CDR3 is 15 amino acids. Germline-derived CDR1 and CDR2 are SEHNR and FQNEAQ (reference sequence). Between the trimmed V and J ends, which lost 4 bases and 4 bases, there was a span of 16 bases. The CDR3 sequence: CASSSRQAGFYGYTF. The DNA for the CDR3 is TGTGCCAGCAGCTCTCGACAGGCTGGGTTCTATGGCTACACCTTC.

The sample holds a few counts of this clonotype. V is TRBV7-9 and J is TRBJ2-7, with TRBD2 as a possible D gene (5 bases). Germline V gene lookup returns CDR1 SEHNR and CDR2 FQNEAQ (reference sequence). The CDR3 runs to 14 residues. V lost 1 base to trimming and J lost 5 bases, with 12 bases between them. The CDR3, as DNA: TGTGCCAGCAGCTTAGACGGGAACAGAAACGAGCAGTACTTC. It translates to CASSLDGNRNEQYF.

This clonotype was observed at least ten times. A read error may account for a junction end that differs from germline. The chain has TRBV6-2 or TRBV6-3 and TRBJ1-2; D uncertain. Per germline, CDR1 MNHEY and CDR2 SVGEGT. The CDR3 covers 13 residues. The DNA of the CDR3 is TGTGCCATCCAATTGCGGCGAAACTTTGGCTACACCTTC. Amino acid sequence: CAIQLRRNFGYTF.

This sequence joins TRBV9 and TRBJ2-5; 10 bases align to TRBD1. Germline V gene sequence: CDR1 SGDLS, CDR2 YYNGEE. J was trimmed by 5 bases and V by 3 bases; bases with no gene match: 7. The CDR3 runs to 15 residues. The DNA of the CDR3 is TGTGCCAGCAGCGGCGAGACAGGGGGCAGGGAGACCCAGTACTTC. Translating it yields CASSGETGGRETQYF.

V is TRBV13 and J is TRBJ1-3; D ambiguous. Germline V gene lookup returns CDR1 PRHDT and CDR2 FYEKMQ (reference sequence). The CDR3 sequence is 12 residues long. Trimming left V 0 bases short and J 5 bases short, with 2 bases between. Here the CDR3 DNA reads TGTGCCAGCAGCTTAGGACGAAACACCATATATTTT. It yields the protein CASSLGRNTIYF.

The gene calls are TRBV5-4 and TRBJ2-3; D may be TRBD1 or TRBD2 (5 bases each). Deletions cut 4 bases from V and 2 bases from J, with 20 bases between. Germline assignment: CDR1 SGHNT and CDR2 YYREEE (reference sequence). CDR3 length: 17 residues. The CDR3 DNA reads as TGTGCCAGCAGCCATGGCATGGGACGAGGCCCCACAGATACGCAGTATTTT. This translates into CASSHGMGRGPTDTQYF.

The chain recombines TRBV30 with TRBJ2-3, with D uncertain. This CDR3 comprises 13 residues. The germline gives CDR1 GTSNPN, CDR2 SVGIG (reference sequence). Trimming took 0 bases from V and 6 from J, leaving 10 bases between them. CDR3 in amino acids: CAWSVRSKDTQYF. CDR3 in DNA: TGTGCCTGGAGTGTAAGGTCTAAGGATACGCAGTATTTT.